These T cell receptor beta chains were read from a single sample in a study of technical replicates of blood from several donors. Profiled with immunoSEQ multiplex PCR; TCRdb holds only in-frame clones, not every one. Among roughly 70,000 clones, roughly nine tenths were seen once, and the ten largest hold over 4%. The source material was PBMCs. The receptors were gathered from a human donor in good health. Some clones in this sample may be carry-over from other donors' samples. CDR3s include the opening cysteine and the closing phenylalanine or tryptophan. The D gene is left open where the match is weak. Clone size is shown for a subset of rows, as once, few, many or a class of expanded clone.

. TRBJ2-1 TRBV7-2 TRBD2 CASSLEETSSYNEQFF TGTGCCAGCAGCTTAGAGGAGACTAGCAGCTACAATGAGCAGTTCTTC
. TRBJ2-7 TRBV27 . CASSLSRNHEQYF TGTGCCAGCAGTTTATCCAGGAACCACGAGCAGTACTTC
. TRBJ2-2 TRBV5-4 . CASSSSVGQYTGELFF TGTGCCAGCAGCTCTTCCGTGGGGCAGTACACCGGGGAGCTGTTTTTT
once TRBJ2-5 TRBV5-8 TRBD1 CASSLARTGGAETQYF TGTGCCAGCAGCTTGGCCAGGACAGGGGGCGCAGAGACCCAGTACTTC
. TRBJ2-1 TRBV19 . CASSIGFTSGNEQFF TGTGCCAGTAGTATAGGATTTACCTCGGGCAATGAGCAGTTCTTC
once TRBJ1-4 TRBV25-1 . CASSELAGGREKLFF TGTGCCAGCAGTGAATTGGCGGGGGGACGGGAAAAACTGTTTTTT
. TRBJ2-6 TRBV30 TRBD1 CAWSYTGQGIKGANVLTF TGTGCCTGGAGTTATACGGGACAGGGAATTAAAGGGGCCAACGTCCTGACTTTC
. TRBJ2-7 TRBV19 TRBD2 CASKPGLAAYEQYF TGTGCCAGTAAGCCGGGACTAGCGGCCTACGAGCAGTACTTC
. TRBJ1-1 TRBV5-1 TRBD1 CASSLRQGGYTEAFF TGCGCCAGCAGCCTTAGACAGGGGGGATACACTGAAGCTTTCTTT
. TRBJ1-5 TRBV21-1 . CASSNTGSQPQHF TGTGCCAGCAGCAACACAGGGAGCCAGCCCCAGCATTTT
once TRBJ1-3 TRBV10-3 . CAAEEGQPSGNTIYF TGTGCCGCCGAGGAGGGGCAGCCCTCTGGAAACACCATATATTTT
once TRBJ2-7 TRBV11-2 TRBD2 CASSPPGLAGSYEQYF TGTGCCAGCAGCCCCCCAGGACTAGCGGGATCCTACGAGCAGTACTTC
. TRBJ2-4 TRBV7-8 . CASSSGLTGKNIQYF TGTGCCAGCAGCTCCGGTCTGACAGGAAAAAACATTCAGTACTTC
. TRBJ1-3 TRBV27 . CASRGMGGLENTIYF TGTGCCAGCAGGGGTATGGGGGGGCTTGAAAACACCATATATTTT
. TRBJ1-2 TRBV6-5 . CASSDRYGYTF TGTGCCAGCAGCGACAGATATGGCTACACCTTC
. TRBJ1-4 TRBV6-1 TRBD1 CASRTGVGTNEKLFF TGTGCCAGCAGGACAGGGGTAGGAACTAATGAAAAACTGTTTTTT
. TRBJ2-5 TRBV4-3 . CASSRRGGETQYF TGCGCCAGCAGCCGGAGAGGGGGAGAGACCCAGTACTTC
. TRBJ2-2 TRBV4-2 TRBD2 CASSQERGGNTGELFF TGTGCCAGCAGCCAAGAGCGGGGGGGGAACACCGGGGAGCTGTTTTTT
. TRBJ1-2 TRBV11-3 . CASSLEGGAGYTF TGTGCCAGCAGCTTAGAAGGAGGGGCTGGCTACACCTTC
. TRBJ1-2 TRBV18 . CASSPNTDRSYGYTF TGTGCCAGCTCACCCAATACGGACAGATCCTATGGCTACACCTTC
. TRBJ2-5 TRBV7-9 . CASSSGWGGDLQYF TGTGCCAGCAGCTCAGGTTGGGGCGGCGACCTCCAGTACTTC
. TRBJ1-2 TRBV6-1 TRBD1 CASSEDRYGYGYTF TGTGCCAGCAGTGAGGACAGGTACGGCTATGGCTACACCTTC
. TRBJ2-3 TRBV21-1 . CASSRGGPEDTQYF TGTGCCAGCAGCCGGGGGGGCCCGGAGGATACGCAGTATTTT
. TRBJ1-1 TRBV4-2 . CASSQVRGLDTEAFF TGTGCCAGCAGCCAAGTGCGGGGGTTGGACACTGAAGCTTTCTTT
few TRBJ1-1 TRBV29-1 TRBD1 CSVGRTGSTEAFF TGCAGCGTTGGGCGGACAGGGAGCACTGAAGCTTTCTTT
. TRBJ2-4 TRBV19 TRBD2 CASSHRETSAKQYF TGTGCCAGTAGTCACCGGGAGACTAGCGCCAAGCAGTACTTC
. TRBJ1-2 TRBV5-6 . CASSLIRPYGYTF TGTGCCAGCAGCTTGATCAGGCCCTATGGCTACACCTTC
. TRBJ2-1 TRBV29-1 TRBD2 CSVDQRETGVQFF TGCAGCGTTGACCAGCGGGAGACGGGGGTGCAGTTCTTC